One and the same sample provided the 5 T cell receptor beta chains below, sequenced in a study of CD8 T cells in ankylosing spondylitis. TCRdb re-derived calls from the 5' RACE reads in MiXCR, one entry per CDR3 protein. The sample holds approximately 300,000 distinct CDR3 sequences; approximately 8% are singletons and the top ten take approximately 14%. Points from the study as a whole: Apparently characteristic of ankylosing spondylitis blood was a TCR beta motif (about 8 highly homologous variants).

These receptors have no identified antigens. The specimen sequenced was blood, either unsorted or a sorted T cell fraction (not recorded which). The receptors were sampled from a male donor with ankylosing spondylitis.

This clonotype was detected a few times. The chain couples TRBV4-1 to TRBJ2-1; D gene unclear. CDR3 length: 15 residues. Germline V CDR1 and CDR2: MGHRA, YSYEKL. V lost 1 base, J lost 4 bases, and 11 bases lay in between. The CDR3 here is CASSQAAARYNEQFF. The CDR3 region has the DNA TGCGCCAGCAGCCAAGCAGCCGCTAGATACAATGAGCAGTTCTTC.

This clonotype has more than one count but fewer than ten. The chain recombines TRBV7-8 with TRBJ2-7; TRBD2 aligns across 8 bases. The V and J ends lost 5 bases and 2 bases, in that order; junction bases with no gene match: 8. Germline assignment: CDR1 SGHVS and CDR2 FQNEAQ. This CDR3 has 15 residues. CDR3 DNA: TGTGCCAGCAGCGCGCCACGGGGGGGACCCTACGAGCAGTACTTC. Residues: CASSAPRGGPYEQYF.

J is TRBJ1-2 and V is TRBV11-1; possible D gene TRBD1, 5 bases. Trimming left V 4 bases short and J 4 bases short, with 25 bases between. Germline CDR1 is SGHAT and CDR2 is FQDESV (reference sequence). The CDR3 sequence is 18 residues long. This CDR3 is CASSSPSATARTGYGYTF. Written as DNA, the CDR3 is TGTGCCAGCAGCTCCCCCTCAGCGACAGCCCGCACGGGCTATGGCTACACCTTC.

This rearrangement joins TRBV18 to TRBJ2-5; D gene unclear. V lost 1 base, J lost 2 bases, and 8 bases lay in between. Germline loops: CDR1 KGHSH, CDR2 LQKENI. The CDR3 consists of 14 residues. CDR3 nucleotides: TGTGCCAGCTCACCACGTGTAGGGCAAGAGACCCAGTACTTC. Translating gives CASSPRVGQETQYF.

This clonotype was detected many times. V gene TRBV12-3 or TRBV12-4 combines with J gene TRBJ2-7, with D maybe TRBD1 (5 bases). The CDR3 sequence is 13 residues long. Trimming took off 1 base at V and 5 bases at J, with 9 bases between the two ends. The CDR3: CASSLVQGDEQYF. DNA of the CDR3: TGTGCCAGCAGTTTAGTCCAGGGCGACGAGCAGTACTTC.